These 8 T cell receptor beta chains originate from one sample sequenced in a study. TCRdb re-derived calls from the 5' RACE reads in MiXCR, one entry per CDR3 protein. The repertoire includes over 55,000 distinct CDR3 sequences, under 35% of them detected once, and roughly 2.5% sits in the top ten. The specimen was tumor-infiltrating naive CD4+ T cells sorted from the breast tumor. Subset meaning: naive CD4+ T cells, CD4+CD45RA+CD25-. All receptors come from a female donor with breast cancer.

This clonotype was seen only a few times. The V gene is TRBV9, the J gene TRBJ2-7; D is uncertain. Germline CDR1 and CDR2: SGDLS and YYNGEE. Trimming left V 4 bases short and J 2 bases short, with 10 bases between. The CDR3 consists of 13 residues. The CDR3 protein is CASSSGLPYEQYF. The CDR3 bases are TGTGCCAGCAGCTCCGGCTTACCCTACGAGCAGTACTTC. The complete variable domain, with remaining parts taken from reference TRBV9 and TRBJ2-7, reads DSGVTQTPKHLITATGQRVTLRCSPRSGDLSVYWYQQSLDQGLQFLIQYYNGEERAKGNILERFSAQQFPDLHSELNLSSLELGDSALYFCASSSGLPYEQYFGPGTRLTVT.

In this sample, this clonotype turned up many times. This clone may be a read error of a much larger clone one base away. The chain carries TRBV6-5 and TRBJ2-1; 9 positions match TRBD2. CDR3 length: 15 residues. CDR1 and CDR2 (germline): MNHEY, SVGAGI. The CDR3: CAGSYSSGGKGEQFF. The CDR3 DNA reads as TGTGCCGGCAGTTACTCGAGCGGGGGGAAGGGTGAGCAGTTCTTC.

This clonotype was detected only a few times. This chain connects TRBV20-1 to TRBJ1-5, with D tentatively TRBD1 (6 bases). Germline CDR1 and CDR2: DFQATT and SNEGSKA (reference sequence). Trimming took off 1 base at V and 4 bases at J, with 8 bases between the two ends. The length of the CDR3 is 13 residues. The CDR3 loop reads CSARGTDNQPQHF. The DNA for the CDR3 is TGCAGTGCTAGAGGGACAGATAATCAGCCCCAGCATTTT.

A word on this clonotype: With a much larger clone just one base away, this may be a read error. This rearrangement joins TRBV20-1 to TRBJ2-5; 12 nucleotides agree with TRBD2. The germline CDR1 and CDR2 sequences are DFQATT and SNEGSKA (reference sequence). The CDR3 is 15 amino acids. Losses at the gene ends were 3 bases for V and 3 bases for J; bases not matched to a gene: 5. The CDR3 DNA reads as TGCAGTGCTAGTCAGGCTAGCGGGAGGGAAGAGACCCAGTACTTC. Amino acids: CSASQASGREETQYF.

By its share, this clonotype is medium-sized. The chain couples TRBV7-2 to TRBJ1-2; maybe TRBD1 (5 bases). Germline loops: CDR1 SGHTA, CDR2 FQGNSA. V dropped 3 bases and J dropped 6 bases, with 11 bases sitting between them. CDR3 length: 13 residues. As DNA, the CDR3 is TGTGCCAGCAGCTTCATCCCCAGGGATGGCTACACCTTC. This codes for CASSFIPRDGYTF.

CDR3 nucleotide sequence: TGTGCCAGCAGGGTCAATTACGCGGGAGCAGATACGCAGTATTTT. Translated: CASRVNYAGADTQYF. The chain uses TRBV27 and TRBJ2-3; 7 nucleotides align to TRBD2. V shed 6 bases and J 4 bases; nucleotides not matched to a gene: 10. Germline V gene sequence: CDR1 MNHEY, CDR2 SMNVEV (reference sequence). This CDR3 is 15 amino acids long.

This clonotype was recorded at least ten times. The chain recombines TRBV9 with TRBJ2-2; 10 bases fit TRBD2. The CDR3 extends over 15 amino acids. The ends lost 0 bases at V and 6 bases at J; junction bases unmatched: 2. CDR1 SGDLS and CDR2 YYNGEE come from the germline V gene. The CDR3 region has the DNA TGTGCCAGCAGCGTAGTAGCGGGAGGATCCGGGGAGCTGTTTTTT. Its protein is CASSVVAGGSGELFF. Supplemented by reference TRBV9 and TRBJ2-2, the full variable domain reads DSGVTQTPKHLITATGQRVTLRCSPRSGDLSVYWYQQSLDQGLQFLIQYYNGEERAKGNILERFSAQQFPDLHSELNLSSLELGDSALYFCASSVVAGGSGELFFGEGSRLTVL.

The V and J genes are TRBV9 and TRBJ1-5; D is undetermined. The CDR3 has 14 amino acids. The V and J ends lost 0 bases and 7 bases respectively, with 11 bases between them. Germline V CDR1 and CDR2: SGDLS, YYNGEE. The CDR3 here is CASSVGGGSQPQHF. The CDR3 DNA reads as TGTGCCAGCAGCGTAGGGGGAGGGAGCCAGCCCCAGCATTTT.